These 22 T cell receptor beta chains came from one sample sequenced in a study of blood T cell repertoires in COVID-19 (dated by TCRdb to 2020 to 2021). Libraries were built with the immunoSEQ multiplex PCR assay. TCRdb obtained this table from immuneACCESS and retained in-frame rearrangements with V and J assigned. These tables miss some clones; where compared with another copy, unresolved V genes account for less than half of the shortfall, and the remainder is unexplained. The sample contains a few hundred thousand clones, around 89% of them found a single time. 8.8% of the sample comes from the top ten. The sequenced sample was PBMCs or T cells enriched from blood (not recorded which). These receptor sequences come from a man between 40 and 49 years old who had recovered from COVID-19.

Only a few counts were recorded for this clone. The J gene is TRBJ1-1, the V gene TRBV24-1; maybe TRBD1 (6 bases). Germline V gene data show CDR1 as KGHDR and CDR2 as SFDVKD. The CDR3 covers 13 residues. Trimming took off 6 bases at V and 1 base at J, with 8 bases between the two ends. CDR3 in DNA: TGTGCCACCAGTAAGACAGGGAACACTGAAGCTTTCTTT. This codes for CATSKTGNTEAFF.

The chain recombines TRBV9 with TRBJ1-4; D unresolved. This CDR3 is 15 amino acids long. V lost 3 bases and J lost 3, with 12 bases in between. The germline V gene encodes CDR1 SGDLS and CDR2 YYNGEE. In DNA, the CDR3 is TGTGCCAGCAGCGCTCGAGGGAGGTCTAATGAAAAACTGTTTTTT. The encoded protein is CASSARGRSNEKLFF.

The chain joins TRBV11-3 to TRBJ2-5, with 10 bases that match TRBD2. The CDR3 length is 19 residues. Germline V gene data show CDR1 as SGHNT and CDR2 as YENEEA. Trimming removed 2 bases from V and 2 bases from J; junction bases left unmatched: 14. CDR3 bases: TGTGCCAGCAGCTTACCCCAATATTGGCTAGCGGGGGAACAAGAGACCCAGTACTTC. Translating it yields CASSLPQYWLAGEQETQYF.

The chain is built from TRBV7-4 and TRBJ1-2; 12 nucleotides match TRBD1. CDR1 and CDR2 (germline): SGHVT, SQSDAQ. The length of the CDR3 is 15 residues. Losses at the gene ends were 5 bases for V and 7 bases for J; bases not matched to a gene: 8. CDR3 in amino acids: CASSARGQGAGGYTF. In DNA, the CDR3 is TGTGCCAGCAGCGCACGGGGACAGGGGGCGGGTGGCTACACCTTC. The entire variable domain, with the rest obtained from reference TRBV7-4 and TRBJ1-2, is as follows: GAGVSQSPRYKVAKRGRDVALRCDSISGHVTLYWYRQTLGQGSEVLTYSQSDAQRDKSGRPSGRFSAERPERSVSTLKIQRTEQGDSAVYLCASSARGQGAGGYTFGSGTRLTVV.

This chain connects TRBV6-5 to TRBJ2-7; the D gene is possibly TRBD2 (5 bases). V was cut by 8 bases and J by 7 bases, with 12 bases left in between. CDR1 and CDR2 (germline): MNHEY, SVGAGI. The CDR3 contains 11 residues. The CDR3 bases are TGTGCCAGCGGCCTGAGACTAGAGCAGTACTTC. It encodes CASGLRLEQYF.

The rearrangement links TRBV21-1 to TRBJ2-7; TRBD1 is the table's D call, not checked against the DNA. TRBV21-1 is described as a pseudogene. The CDR3 is 16 amino acids. CDR3 nucleotides: TGTGCCAGCAGCAAACATCAGGGTCAATTCCAATCCGAGCAGTACTTC. It translates to CASSKHQGQFQSEQYF.

V is TRBV27 and J is TRBJ1-1; 7 bases line up with TRBD1. V lost 6 bases, J lost 2 bases, and 15 bases stayed unmatched. Germline-derived CDR1 and CDR2 are MNHEY and SMNVEV (reference sequence). The CDR3 has 17 residues. This chain's CDR3 is CASSKVGTANINTEAFF. The CDR3 nucleotides read TGTGCCAGCAGCAAAGTTGGGACAGCGAACATAAACACTGAAGCTTTCTTT.

This rearrangement joins TRBV3-1 (or the pseudogene TRBV3-2) to TRBJ2-7, with a tentative D call TRBD2 (6 bases). The germline V gene has CDR1 LGHDT and CDR2 YNNKEL (reference sequence). The CDR3 is 13 amino acids. V lost 2 bases, J lost 7 bases, and 12 bases lay in between. The chain's CDR3 is CASSQRLVREQYF. The CDR3 DNA follows: TGTGCCAGCAGCCAAAGACTAGTTCGAGAGCAGTACTTC.

The chain has TRBV7-3 and TRBJ2-1, with TRBD1 identical over 9 bases. From germline, CDR1 is SGHTA and CDR2 FQGTGA. V trimming: 8 bases; J trimming: 6 bases; junction bases outside the gene matches: 11. The CDR3 contains 15 residues. The CDR3 here is CASGDRDREGNEQFF. The CDR3, as DNA: TGTGCCAGCGGGGACCGGGACAGGGAGGGCAATGAGCAGTTCTTC.

This clone has only one observation. This chain uses TRBV10-2 with TRBJ2-2; the D gene is possibly TRBD1 (6 bases). CDR3 length equals 14 residues. The germline V gene has CDR1 WSHSY and CDR2 SAAADI. V gave up 8 bases and J gave up 2 bases, with 12 bases separating them. The CDR3 coding sequence is TGCGCCAGCTGTCCGGGACAAAACACCGGGGAGCTGTTTTTT. This translates into CASCPGQNTGELFF.

The chain uses TRBV28 and TRBJ2-1, with 11 positions matching TRBD2. This CDR3 is 17 amino acids long. CDR1 MDHEN and CDR2 SYDVKM come from the germline V gene. V lost 1 base and J lost 9; bases outside the gene matches: 11. The CDR3, as DNA: TGTGCCAGCAGTTTATACGCTTCGACTAGCGGGAAGACTGAGCAGTTCTTC. Translated, it gives CASSLYASTSGKTEQFF.

The gene calls are TRBV11-2 and TRBJ2-7; maybe TRBD1 (5 bases). Per the germline V gene, CDR1 is SGHAT and CDR2 is FQNNGV. There are 12 residues in the CDR3. This chain's CDR3 is CASSLDVRETCV. The CDR3 bases are TGTGCCAGCAGCTTAGATGTCAGGGAAACATGCGTC.

This clone was picked up one time. The chain recombines TRBV28 with TRBJ2-3; D is unresolved. The V end lost 3 bases, the J end lost 6 bases, and 4 bases lay between the germline ends. This CDR3 spans 11 amino acids. The germline gives CDR1 MDHEN, CDR2 SYDVKM. The CDR3 DNA reads as TGTGCCAGCAGTTTCTCGGATACGCAGTATTTT. Translated, it gives CASSFSDTQYF. Full variable domain (rest looked up from reference TRBV28 and TRBJ2-3): DVKVTQSSRYLVKRTGEKVFLECVQDMDHENMFWYRQDPGLGLRLIYFSYDVKMKEKGDIPEGYSVSREKKERFSLILESASTNQTSMYLCASSFSDTQYFGPGTRLTVL.

The chain recombines TRBV19 with TRBJ2-3; the D gene is possibly TRBD1 (6 bases). The CDR3 extends over 18 amino acids. Germline-derived CDR1 and CDR2 are LNHDA and SQIVND (reference sequence). Trimming removed 5 bases at V and 0 bases at J, with 21 bases between. In nucleotides, the CDR3 is TGTGCCAGTAGTTGGGTGGTACGGGACACCAGGAGCACAGATACGCAGTATTTT. It specifies CASSWVVRDTRSTDTQYF.

V gene TRBV30 combines with J gene TRBJ1-6; weak D call: TRBD1 (5 bases). The CDR3 is 14 residues long. Trimming cost V 3 bases and J 7 bases, with 13 bases left between them. Germline V gene sequence: CDR1 GTSNPN, CDR2 SVGIG (reference sequence). The CDR3 coding sequence is TGTGCCTGGAGCATCGGACAACGAAATTCACCCCTCCACTTT. It translates to CAWSIGQRNSPLHF.

The chain is built from TRBV7-9 and TRBJ2-1, with 8 bases matching TRBD1. The CDR3 contains 15 residues. Losses at the gene ends were 8 bases for V and 3 bases for J; bases not matched to a gene: 9. From germline, CDR1 is SEHNR and CDR2 FQNEAQ (reference sequence). In DNA, the CDR3 is TGTGCCAGCCCCCCGCGGACAGGGCTCTACAATGAGCAGTTCTTC. This gives the protein CASPPRTGLYNEQFF.

The rearrangement joins TRBV18 to TRBJ1-5; 8 bases line up with TRBD1. Germline CDR1 reads KGHSH; CDR2 reads LQKENI. The CDR3 runs to 16 residues. The V and J ends lost 1 base and 3 bases, in that order; junction bases with no gene match: 5. For the CDR3, the DNA is TGTGCCAGCTCACCACGGCAGGGGGCCGTCAATCAGCCCCAGCATTTT. It codes for CASSPRQGAVNQPQHF.

The chain links TRBV7-9 to TRBJ2-7; D remains ambiguous. V lost 6 bases and J 2 bases, leaving 11 bases between the germline ends. Per the germline V gene, CDR1 is SEHNR and CDR2 is FQNEAQ (reference sequence). CDR3 length: 13 amino acids. The CDR3: CASSRQAAYEQYF. The CDR3 DNA reads TGTGCCAGCAGTCGCCAGGCCGCCTACGAGCAGTACTTC.

The chain combines TRBV7-9 with TRBJ2-3, with D perhaps TRBD2 (5 bases). Trimming removed 4 bases from V and 0 bases from J, with 8 bases in between. This CDR3 has 14 residues. Germline CDR1 is SEHNR and CDR2 is FQNEAQ (reference sequence). In nucleotides, the CDR3 is TGTGCCAGCAGCTCATGGACTAGCACAGATACGCAGTATTTT. It specifies CASSSWTSTDTQYF. Filled out from reference TRBV7-9 and TRBJ2-3, the complete variable domain reads DTGVSQNPRHKITKRGQNVTFRCDPISEHNRLYWYRQTLGQGPEFLTYFQNEAQLEKSRLLSDRFSAERPKGSFSTLEIQRTEQGDSAMYLCASSSWTSTDTQYFGPGTRLTVL.

This chain joins TRBV18 and TRBJ2-1, with TRBD1 identical over 7 bases. Trimming at V came to 2 bases and at J to 15 bases, leaving 13 bases not matched to a gene. Germline lookup yields CDR1 KGHSH and CDR2 LQKENI. This CDR3 has 14 residues. CDR3 DNA: TGTGCCAGCTCACCAGCCGGGACAGCCACAATAGGGTTCTTC. Its protein product is CASSPAGTATIGFF.

The V gene is TRBV28, the J gene TRBJ2-1, with 7 bases identical to TRBD2. From germline, CDR1 is MDHEN and CDR2 SYDVKM. Germline trimming cut 10 bases from V and 10 bases from J; bases unmatched to any gene: 10. The CDR3 covers 12 residues. CDR3 in amino acids: CATRMAGDEQFF. The CDR3 bases are TGTGCCACCCGAATGGCGGGAGACGAGCAGTTCTTC.

The V call is TRBV5-4, the J call TRBJ1-6, with D perhaps TRBD1 (6 bases). This CDR3 spans 15 amino acids. Germline V CDR1 and CDR2: SGHNT, YYREEE (reference sequence). V was trimmed by 3 bases and J by 6 bases, leaving 13 bases between them. Here the CDR3 reads CASSSYRDINSPLHF. As DNA, the CDR3 is TGTGCCAGCAGCTCCTACCGGGACATTAATTCACCCCTCCACTTT. Full variable domain (outside the CDR3, taken from reference TRBV5-4 and TRBJ1-6): ETGVTQSPTHLIKTRGQQVTLRCSSQSGHNTVSWYQQALGQGPQFIFQYYREEENGRGNFPPRFSGLQFPNYSSELNVNALELDDSALYLCASSSYRDINSPLHFGNGTRLTVT.